This T cell receptor beta chain was obtained from a study of T cells in Graves' hyperthyroidism and ophthalmopathy. The V gene lost 4 bases and the J gene lost 1 base, with 21 bases spanning the gap. Germline-derived CDR1 and CDR2 are SQVTM and ANQGSEA. The CDR3 spans 17 residues. A few counts support this clonotype. As yet, its antigen is unknown. Study outcomes and limitations: The model made its ophthalmopathy prediction, and onset followed a median about 6.8 months later.

Authors of the study amplified TCR beta CDR3 regions from RNA transcripts. TCR CDR3 regions were first amplified by RT-PCR with HTBI primers. TCRdb reprocessed the multiplex PCR reads via MiXCR and lists one record per CDR3 protein. The table shows a few hundred thousand distinct CDR3 sequences, with approximately 14% occurring only once. This TCR came from a woman in her twenties or thirties with Graves' hyperthyroidism. The material sequenced was blood. This sequence joins TRBV29-1 and TRBJ2-3; weak D call: TRBD1 (6 bases). The CDR3 is CSVGEPPTGIGTDTQYF. In nucleotides, the CDR3 is TGCAGCGTTGGAGAGCCCCCTACAGGGATTGGCACAGATACGCAGTATTTT.